A single sample gave rise to the 21 T cell receptor beta chains below, sequenced in a study of cytomegalovirus exposure and HLA in healthy donors. A multiplex PCR was run with 60 Vbeta primers and 13 Jbeta primers. Assay: immunoSEQ multiplex PCR; the TCRdb copy retains only in-frame clones and omits some. In the table there are 200,000 or so clones, around 86% of which are singletons. Sequenced material: PBMCs. Receptor source: a woman aged 18-30 years in good health and CMV-seronegative.

This chain joins TRBV7-9 and TRBJ2-1, with TRBD1 matching over 11 bases. V lost 5 bases to trimming and J lost 3 bases; unmatched junction nucleotides: 6. Looked up from germline, CDR1 is SEHNR and CDR2 is FQNEAQ (reference sequence). CDR3 length: 16 residues. The CDR3 region is CASSPPGTGGYNEQFF. DNA for the CDR3: TGTGCCAGCAGCCCACCCGGGACAGGGGGCTACAATGAGCAGTTCTTC.

CDR3 sequence reads: CASRASGSYNEQFF. In nucleotides, the CDR3 is TGTGCCAGCAGGGCTAGCGGGAGCTACAATGAGCAGTTCTTC. The chain employs TRBV6-5 and TRBJ2-1, with 10 bases fitting TRBD2. In germline, CDR1 is MNHEY, CDR2 SVGAGI. The J segment lost 3 bases and the V segment lost 6 bases, leaving 2 bases of the junction unmatched. CDR3 length: 14 amino acids.

V usage is TRBV27 and J usage is TRBJ1-5; 9 bases are a match to TRBD1. The CDR3 extends over 18 amino acids. Germline loops: CDR1 MNHEY, CDR2 SMNVEV (reference sequence). V lost 1 base and J lost 2; bases outside the gene matches: 9. The CDR3 sequence is CASSLFPGQGMGNQPQHF. The CDR3 coding sequence is TGTGCCAGCAGTTTATTCCCGGGACAGGGTATGGGCAATCAGCCCCAGCATTTT.

The chain joins TRBV14 to TRBJ1-2, with D maybe TRBD1 (5 bases). V gave up 6 bases and J gave up 5 bases, with 16 bases separating them. The CDR3 extends over 14 amino acids. The germline V gene encodes CDR1 SGHDN and CDR2 FVKESK. CDR3 region: CASRPTGERYGYTF. As DNA, the CDR3 is TGTGCCAGCAGACCCACGGGGGAGAGGTATGGCTACACCTTC.

V is TRBV7-9 and J is TRBJ2-7, with D maybe TRBD1 (5 bases). V was trimmed by 4 bases and J by 6 bases, leaving 7 bases between them. The V gene's germline CDR1 is SEHNR and CDR2 FQNEAQ (reference sequence). This CDR3 has 11 residues. Here the CDR3 reads CASSWGLEQYF. DNA for the CDR3: TGTGCCAGCAGCTGGGGCCTCGAGCAGTACTTC.

The V gene is TRBV28, the J gene TRBJ2-7; TRBD1 aligns across 8 bases. CDR1 is MDHEN, CDR2 SYDVKM, per germline. After removal of 8 bases from V and 3 bases from J, the junction contained 9 bases not matched to a gene. CDR3 length: 14 amino acids. CDR3 coding DNA: TGTGCCAGCCCTCCGGGACAGGAGCGCTACGAGCAGTACTTC. Translation gives CASPPGQERYEQYF.

This rearrangement joins TRBV19 to TRBJ1-1; TRBD1 agrees at 8 bases. The ends lost 2 bases at V and 0 bases at J; junction bases unmatched: 5. The germline V gene encodes CDR1 LNHDA and CDR2 SQIVND (reference sequence). There are 16 residues in the CDR3. CDR3 in amino acids: CASSIRQGRMNTEAFF. CDR3 coding DNA: TGTGCCAGTAGTATACGACAGGGGAGGATGAACACTGAAGCTTTCTTT.

This sequence joins TRBV5-4 and TRBJ2-1; TRBD1 aligns across 8 bases. The V gene end was trimmed by 4 bases and the J gene end by 8 bases; junction bases not matched to a gene: 8. This CDR3 region has 14 residues. Per germline, CDR1 SGHNT and CDR2 YYREEE (reference sequence). In DNA, the CDR3 is TGTGCCAGCAGCCCAAGGACAGGGCTCGATGAGCAGTTCTTC. Encoded protein: CASSPRTGLDEQFF.

As regards this clone: In the same sample, other DNA sequences code for this CDR3. V gene TRBV6-5 combines with J gene TRBJ2-7; 8 nucleotides agree with TRBD1. This CDR3 is built from 14 residues. CDR1 and CDR2 from the germline V gene are MNHEY and SVGAGI. With V trimmed by 3 bases and J by 1 base, 2 bases remained unmatched. The CDR3 DNA follows: TGTGCCAGCAGTTATTACAGGGGGTCCTACGAGCAGTACTTC. As protein: CASSYYRGSYEQYF.

The V call is TRBV27, the J call TRBJ2-7, with TRBD2 identical over 10 bases. Germline loops: CDR1 MNHEY, CDR2 SMNVEV (reference sequence). J gave up 4 bases and V 0 bases, and 6 bases lay outside the gene matches. CDR3 size: 16 residues. Written as DNA, the CDR3 is TGTGCCAGCAGTTTATCGGGGCTAGCGGGGGATTACGAGCAGTACTTC. Residues: CASSLSGLAGDYEQYF.

The V call is TRBV7-6, the J call TRBJ2-5; a weak D match, TRBD2 (6 bases). Judging by the DNA end, TRBJ2-7 fits better; the J call may be wrong. Looked up from germline, CDR1 is SGHVS and CDR2 is FNYEAQ. This CDR3 is 13 amino acids long. CDR3 in amino acids: CASSSGSINEQYF. The CDR3, as DNA: TGTGCCAGCAGCTCCGGGAGTATCAACGAGCAGTACTTC.

This chain links TRBV5-1 with TRBJ2-2, with TRBD1 matching over 7 bases. Germline trimming cut 3 bases from V and 2 bases from J; bases unmatched to any gene: 7. The CDR3 has 16 residues. Germline CDR1 reads SGHRS; CDR2 reads YFSETQ. CDR3 DNA: TGCGCCAGCAGCTCCCCGTGGGACAGAAACACCGGGGAGCTGTTTTTT. Its translation: CASSSPWDRNTGELFF.

This sequence joins TRBV21-1 and TRBJ1-2. TRBV21-1 is flagged as a pseudogene. There are 14 residues in the CDR3. The CDR3 DNA follows: TGTGCCAGCAGCAAAGAAGGAGGAAGAAGGGGCTACACCTTC. Translation gives CASSKEGGRRGYTF.

In this sample, this clone turned up a few times. This sequence joins TRBV6-5 and TRBJ2-3; D is perhaps TRBD1 (6 bases). Germline V gene sequence: CDR1 MNHEY, CDR2 SVGAGI. The CDR3 loop spans 12 amino acids. V was clipped by 7 bases and J by 4 bases, with 9 bases between them. In DNA, the CDR3 is TGTGCCAGCAACCAGGGGTCAGATACGCAGTATTTT. Residues: CASNQGSDTQYF.

This clone was found a few times. V gene TRBV5-1 combines with J gene TRBJ1-3; D is undetermined. This CDR3 is built from 14 residues. From germline, CDR1 is SGHRS and CDR2 YFSETQ. Trimming cost V 1 base and J 7 bases, with 12 bases left between them. The CDR3: CASSLIPGWNTIYF. For the CDR3, the DNA is TGCGCCAGCAGCTTGATTCCGGGGTGGAACACCATATATTTT.

This clone was seen a handful of times. The chain is built from TRBV11-2 and TRBJ2-2; D is undetermined. Per the germline V gene, CDR1 is SGHAT and CDR2 is FQNNGV. The CDR3 is 14 residues long. The germline V and J ends were trimmed by 5 bases and 5 bases, with 12 bases remaining between them. Written as DNA, the CDR3 is TGTGCCAGCAGCCGACGGGTGGAGACCGGGGAGCTGTTTTTT. Translating gives CASSRRVETGELFF.

The chain employs TRBV7-2 and TRBJ1-2; 8 positions agree with TRBD1. The CDR3 has 15 amino acids. V gave up 4 bases and J gave up 7 bases; unmatched junction bases: 11. The germline CDR1 and CDR2 sequences are SGHTA and FQGNSA. CDR3 region: CASSSLLGQGAGYTF. CDR3 nucleotides: TGTGCCAGCAGCTCCCTCTTAGGGCAGGGGGCTGGCTACACCTTC.

The chain recombines TRBV12-5 with TRBJ1-1, with TRBD1 as a possible D gene (6 bases). The CDR3 covers 15 residues. Trimming removed 6 bases at V and 0 bases at J, with 14 bases between. In germline, CDR1 is LGHNT, CDR2 FRNRAP. In DNA form, the CDR3 reads TGTGCTAGTGGGCGACAGGTCCGGATGAACACTGAAGCTTTCTTT. This codes for CASGRQVRMNTEAFF. Based on the CDR3 plus reference TRBV12-5 and TRBJ1-1, the full variable domain is DARVTQTPRHKVTEMGQEVTMRCQPILGHNTVFWYRQTMMQGLELLAYFRNRAPLDDSGMPKDRFSAEMPDATLATLKIQPSEPRDSAVYFCASGRQVRMNTEAFFGQGTRLTVV.

This CDR3 is CASSQPFRDRGSPLHF. CDR3 in DNA: TGCGCCAGCAGCCAACCTTTCCGGGACAGGGGTTCACCCCTCCACTTT. J is TRBJ1-6 and V is TRBV10-1; 10 nucleotides line up with TRBD1. Germline values: CDR1 WNHNN, CDR2 SYGVQD (reference sequence). Trimming took 6 bases from V and 9 from J; bases not matched to a gene: 11. The CDR3 runs 16 residues.

This sequence joins TRBV28 and TRBJ1-4, with 9 bases fitting TRBD1. Trimming took 4 bases from V and 10 from J; bases not matched to a gene: 16. This CDR3 is 17 amino acids long. The germline V gene encodes CDR1 MDHEN and CDR2 SYDVKM. As DNA, the CDR3 is TGTGCCAGCAGTTCCCCGATTGCCGGGACAGGGTTGGGAAAACTGTTTTTT. It encodes CASSSPIAGTGLGKLFF.

J is TRBJ2-2 and V is TRBV7-6; TRBD2 aligns across 11 bases. The germline V gene encodes CDR1 SGHVS and CDR2 FNYEAQ. With 2 bases clipped from V and 7 bases from J, the junction kept 9 bases outside the gene matches. The length of the CDR3 is 17 residues. The CDR3 loop is CASSLFYGTSGSGELFF. The CDR3 coding sequence is TGTGCCAGCAGCTTATTTTACGGGACTAGCGGCAGCGGGGAGCTGTTTTTT.